This T cell receptor beta chain was captured in a study of siplizumab effects on memory and regulatory T cells. With 4 bases removed from V and 1 base from J, the gap between germline ends came to 11 bases. Looked up from germline, CDR1 is SGHRS and CDR2 is YFSETQ. The CDR3 is made up of 14 amino acids. The assay was immunoSEQ multiplex PCR, and TCRdb's table has in-frame clones only and misses some. In the table there are some 100,000 clones, about 91% of which are singletons. This clonotype originated in a human donor in good health. Some clones in this sample may be carry-over from other donors' samples. The chain couples TRBV5-1 to TRBJ1-1; D might be TRBD1 (5 bases). Sequences were obtained from CD4+ T cells sorted from blood. CDR3 DNA sequence: TGCGCCAGCAGCCCCGACAGCCCGAACACTGAAGCTTTCTTT. Amino acids: CASSPDSPNTEAFF. The variable domain in full, completed from reference TRBV5-1 and TRBJ1-1, reads KAGVTQTPRYLIKTRGQQVTLSCSPISGHRSVSWYQQTPGQGLQFLFEYFSETQRNKGNFPGRFSGRQFSNSRSEMNVSTLELGDSALYLCASSPDSPNTEAFFGQGTRLTVV.